This T cell receptor beta chain was documented in a study of CD8 T cells in ankylosing spondylitis. V gave up 3 bases and J gave up 3 bases, with 3 bases separating them. The CDR3 spans 11 residues. Per the germline V gene, CDR1 is SGHRS and CDR2 is YFSETQ. Overall study results and limits: Matched ankylosing spondylitis synovial fluid reportedly showed significant enrichment of disease-linked clones. There were earlier reports of some motif variants in reactive arthritis synovial fluid and blood.

This clonotype has at least ten counts. What it recognizes is unknown. MiXCR, applied by TCRdb to the 5' RACE reads, yields one record per CDR3 protein. Found here are about 120,000 distinct CDR3 sequences, roughly an eighth of them singletons; the top ten hold around 3%. The TCR originated in a female donor with ankylosing spondylitis or in good health (not recorded which). The sample comprised blood, either unsorted or a sorted T cell fraction (not recorded which). The rearrangement uses TRBV5-1 and TRBJ2-5; D ambiguous. CDR3 in amino acids: CASSYEETQYF. The CDR3 DNA reads TGCGCCAGCAGCTATGAAGAGACCCAGTACTTC.